This T cell receptor (beta chain) comes out of a study of identical twins. A universal primer binding site was introduced by template switching. The final cDNA contained unique molecular identifiers. TCRdb called the 5' RACE reads again in MiXCR, with one record for every CDR3 protein. The sample has 1.5 million to 2 million distinct CDR3 sequences; 25% to 35% are singletons. Whole-study results and caveats: Whereas memory repertoires showed no such difference, abundant cord blood beta clonotypes carried fewer insertions.

Regarding this clonotype: Antigen unknown.

CDR1 is GTSNPN and CDR2 is SVGIG in the germline V gene (reference sequence). V lost 0 bases and J 6 bases, leaving 15 bases between the germline ends. CDR3 length: 15 residues. This receptor was taken from a newborn girl in good health. Sequencing was carried out using cord blood. The chain carries TRBV30 and TRBJ1-5; possibly TRBD1 for D (5 bases). CDR3 loop: CAWSVTAGGRQPQHF. The CDR3 nucleotides are TGTGCCTGGAGTGTAACGGCTGGGGGTCGTCAGCCCCAGCATTTT.